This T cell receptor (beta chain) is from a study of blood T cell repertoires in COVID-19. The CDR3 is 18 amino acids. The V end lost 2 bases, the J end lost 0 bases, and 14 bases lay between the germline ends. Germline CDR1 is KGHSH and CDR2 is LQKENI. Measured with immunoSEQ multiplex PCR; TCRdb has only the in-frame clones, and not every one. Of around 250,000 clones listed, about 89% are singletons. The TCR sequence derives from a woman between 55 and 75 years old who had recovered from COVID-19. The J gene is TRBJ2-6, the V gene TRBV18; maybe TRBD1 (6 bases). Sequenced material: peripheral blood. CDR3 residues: CASSPRIQGTSGANVLTF. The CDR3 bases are TGTGCCAGCTCACCAAGGATCCAGGGGACCTCTGGGGCCAACGTCCTGACTTTC.